This T cell receptor beta chain was found in a study of PD-1 blockade in classical Hodgkin lymphoma. Using immunoSEQ multiplex PCR, the repertoire was profiled, and TCRdb retains in-frame clones only, with some absent. The sample gives approximately 90,000 clones, nearly 85% of which show up once; approximately 15% is in the top ten. Stated time point: cycle 4 day 1 (C4D1), after more than five weeks of nivolumab. All patients experienced relapse after autologous stem cell transplantation, and brentuximab vedotin exposure was variable. In this sample, this clone turned up a few times. Looked up from germline, CDR1 is SGHVS and CDR2 is FNYEAQ. V was clipped by 2 bases and J by 2 bases; unmatched bases: 0. The CDR3 consists of 14 residues.

The chain recombines TRBV7-6 with TRBJ2-3; 8 nucleotides agree with TRBD1. The sample consisted of peripheral blood mononuclear cells (PBMCs), taken before the fourth cycle of nivolumab. The receptor's source is a human donor with classical Hodgkin lymphoma. This CDR3 reads CASSLQGATDTQYF. The DNA for the CDR3 is TGTGCCAGCAGCTTACAGGGGGCCACAGATACGCAGTATTTT. Looking up the rest from reference TRBV7-6 and TRBJ2-3 gives the full variable domain: GAGVSQSPRYKVTKRGQDVALRCDPISGHVSLYWYRQALGQGPEFLTYFNYEAQQDKSGLPNDRFSAERPEGSISTLTIQRTEQRDSAMYRCASSLQGATDTQYFGPGTRLTVL.